This TCR beta chain was sequenced for a study of T cells in Graves' hyperthyroidism and ophthalmopathy. Notes on the study in general: Onset of ophthalmopathy came a median around 7.1 months after the model predicted it.

In this sample, this clonotype turned up many times. Antigen specificity is unknown. This CDR3 has 14 residues. V lost 1 base, J lost 3 bases, and 10 bases lay in between. The germline gives CDR1 MGHRA, CDR2 YSYEKL. RNA transcripts yielded amplified TCR beta CDR3 regions. HTBI primers were employed in a first-round RT-PCR of the TCR CDR3. TCRdb re-called the multiplex PCR reads through MiXCR, storing one row per CDR3 protein. The table lists 450,000 to 700,000 distinct CDR3 sequences, 40% to 55% of them singletons. The genes are TRBV4-1 and TRBJ2-7; the D is unclear. The origin of this receptor is an adult woman with Graves' disease, either hyperthyroidism or ophthalmopathy (not recorded which). The sample taken for sequencing was peripheral blood or thyroid tissue (not recorded which). CDR3 loop: CASSQGDLRYEQYF. CDR3 sequence (DNA): TGCGCCAGCAGCCAAGGTGATCTGCGCTACGAGCAGTACTTC.